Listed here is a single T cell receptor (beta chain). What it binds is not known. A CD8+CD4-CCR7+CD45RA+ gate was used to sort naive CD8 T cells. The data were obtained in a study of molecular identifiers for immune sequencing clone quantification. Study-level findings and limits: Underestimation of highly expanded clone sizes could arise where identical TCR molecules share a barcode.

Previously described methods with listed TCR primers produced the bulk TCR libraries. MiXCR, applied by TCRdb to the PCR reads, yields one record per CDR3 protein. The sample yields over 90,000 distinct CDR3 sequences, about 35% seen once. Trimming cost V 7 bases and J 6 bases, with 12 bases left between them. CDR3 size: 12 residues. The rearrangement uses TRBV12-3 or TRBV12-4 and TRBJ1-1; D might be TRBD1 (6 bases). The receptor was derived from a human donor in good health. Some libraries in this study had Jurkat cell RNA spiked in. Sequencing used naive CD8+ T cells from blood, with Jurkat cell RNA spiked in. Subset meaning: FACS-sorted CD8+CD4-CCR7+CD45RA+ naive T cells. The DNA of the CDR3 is TGTGCCAGCACCGAGGGGGTCTCTGAAGCTTTCTTT. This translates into CASTEGVSEAFF.